The 8 T cell receptor beta chains below all came from one sample that was sequenced in a study of blood T cell repertoires in COVID-19. Method: immunoSEQ multiplex PCR; TCRdb's copy keeps in-frame clones and lacks some. The data contain about 220,000 clones, about four fifths of them singletons. Sample: PBMCs or T cells enriched from blood (not recorded which). The receptors were gathered from a woman aged 40 to 50 who had been exposed to COVID-19.

V gene TRBV7-2 combines with J gene TRBJ1-1; unclear D gene. Trimming removed 3 bases at V and 1 base at J, with 9 bases between. CDR1 is SGHTA, CDR2 FQGNSA, per germline. CDR3 length equals 14 residues. CDR3 amino acids: CASSFRWANTEAFF. The DNA of the CDR3 is TGTGCCAGCAGCTTTCGTTGGGCGAACACTGAAGCTTTCTTT.

V gene TRBV5-4 combines with J gene TRBJ1-2, with no clear D. Trimming removed 5 bases at V and 8 bases at J, with 19 bases between. Germline CDR1 SGHNT, CDR2 YYREEE (reference sequence). This CDR3 comprises 14 residues. The CDR3 region is CASSSDPTGEGYTF. The CDR3 DNA reads as TGTGCCAGCAGTTCAGACCCTACCGGAGAGGGCTACACCTTC.

The chain combines TRBV2 with TRBJ2-4; a possible D gene is TRBD2 (5 bases). Trimming pared 7 bases from V and 0 bases from J, leaving 13 bases between. The CDR3 consists of 15 residues. CDR1 is SNHLY and CDR2 is FYNNEI in the germline V gene. The CDR3 nucleotides read TGTGCCAGCATGCAGAGGGCTCTAGCCAAAAACATTCAGTACTTC. Protein product: CASMQRALAKNIQYF.

This chain uses TRBV7-9 with TRBJ1-1; D is uncertain. V dropped 2 bases and J dropped 3 bases, with 7 bases sitting between them. CDR3 length: 13 amino acids. Germline V gives CDR1 SEHNR, CDR2 FQNEAQ (reference sequence). The CDR3, as DNA: TGTGCCAGCAGCTTATCCCGGTACACTGAAGCTTTCTTT. It yields the protein CASSLSRYTEAFF.

This chain joins TRBV6-2 or TRBV6-3 and TRBJ2-6, with 9 bases that match TRBD1. Germline V gene data show CDR1 as MNHEY and CDR2 as SVGEGT. V trimming: 5 bases; J trimming: 1 base; junction bases outside the gene matches: 9. The CDR3 length is 18 residues. This chain's CDR3 is CASSLGQGIPSGANVLTF. The CDR3 nucleotides read TGTGCCAGCAGTCTGGGACAGGGTATCCCTTCTGGGGCCAACGTCCTGACTTTC.

A single count supports this clone. The chain employs TRBV9 and TRBJ2-1; D uncertain. Germline values: CDR1 SGDLS, CDR2 YYNGEE. Trimming left V 4 bases short and J 0 bases short, with 8 bases between. This CDR3 spans 14 amino acids. CDR3 sequence reads: CASSPPGSYNEQFF. The CDR3 DNA sequence: TGTGCCAGCAGCCCTCCGGGCTCCTACAATGAGCAGTTCTTC.

The genes are TRBV5-1 and TRBJ1-1; D remains ambiguous. In germline, CDR1 is SGHRS, CDR2 YFSETQ. The CDR3 is 14 residues long. V dropped 1 base and J dropped 1 base, with 8 bases sitting between them. The CDR3 is CASSLSVANTEAFF. For the CDR3, the DNA is TGCGCCAGCAGCTTGTCAGTTGCGAACACTGAAGCTTTCTTT. Supplemented by reference TRBV5-1 and TRBJ1-1, the full variable domain reads KAGVTQTPRYLIKTRGQQVTLSCSPISGHRSVSWYQQTPGQGLQFLFEYFSETQRNKGNFPGRFSGRQFSNSRSEMNVSTLELGDSALYLCASSLSVANTEAFFGQGTRLTVV.

The genes are TRBV6-5 and TRBJ1-1; D remains ambiguous. The CDR3 has 13 amino acids. Germline CDR1 MNHEY, CDR2 SVGAGI. V was pared by 6 bases and J by 0 bases, with 8 bases between. CDR3 sequence reads: CASRYSLNTEAFF. CDR3 nucleotides: TGTGCCAGCAGATACAGCTTGAACACTGAAGCTTTCTTT.